These 8 T cell receptor beta chains were all obtained from the same sample, sequenced in a study of blood T cell repertoires in COVID-19. The assay was immunoSEQ multiplex PCR, and TCRdb's table has in-frame clones only and misses some. Of roughly 50,000 clones detected, just over 85% appear once; the ten largest clones hold roughly 10%. The sequenced sample consisted of peripheral blood. The receptors here all came from a man in his 70s with active COVID-19.

The chain couples TRBV15 to TRBJ2-7; a weak D match, TRBD2 (7 bases). The CDR3 sequence is 14 residues long. The V gene's germline CDR1 is LNHNV and CDR2 YYDKDF (reference sequence). V gave up 0 bases and J gave up 7 bases, with 13 bases separating them. CDR3 bases: TGTGCCACCAGCAGAGATCGGGGGGCCTGGGAGCAGTACTTC. It encodes CATSRDRGAWEQYF.

The V gene is TRBV6-4, the J gene TRBJ2-3, with a possible D match to TRBD1 (6 bases). The CDR3 runs to 16 residues. Per the germline V gene, CDR1 is MRHNA and CDR2 is SNTAGT. V was cut by 4 bases and J by 1 base, with 15 bases left in between. The CDR3 sequence is CASSALGATGTDTQYF. The CDR3 nucleotides are TGTGCCAGCAGTGCCCTGGGGGCTACCGGCACAGATACGCAGTATTTT.

The CDR3 DNA reads TGTGCCAGTAGTATAACAGGGGGCTACGAGCAGTACTTC. Translation: CASSITGGYEQYF. This chain connects TRBV19 to TRBJ2-7; 8 bases are shared with TRBD1. Germline assignment: CDR1 LNHDA and CDR2 SQIVND (reference sequence). CDR3 length: 13 amino acids. V gave up 2 bases and J gave up 3 bases; unmatched junction bases: 0.

This rearrangement joins TRBV6-5 to TRBJ1-1; TRBD1 matches 8 bases. J was trimmed by 4 bases and V by 5 bases; bases with no gene match: 6. The CDR3 extends over 14 amino acids. Germline CDR1 reads MNHEY; CDR2 reads SVGAGI. For the CDR3, the DNA is TGTGCCAGCAGTATGGACAGGGTCGTCACTGAAGCTTTCTTT. Amino acids: CASSMDRVVTEAFF.

With regard to this clone: This sample includes further DNA sequences coding for the same CDR3. For the CDR3, the DNA is TGTGCCAGCAGCCAAGATCTGGGGCTGACTGAAGCTTTCTTT. Its translation: CASSQDLGLTEAFF. V usage is TRBV4-2 and J usage is TRBJ1-1, with D tentatively TRBD1 (5 bases). The CDR3 is made up of 14 amino acids. Looked up from germline, CDR1 is LGHNA and CDR2 is YNFKEQ. V shed 0 bases and J shed 5 bases, with 10 bases lying between them.

The CDR3 is CASSYSTITYEQYF. The CDR3 coding sequence is TGTGCCAGCAGTTACTCGACAATCACCTACGAGCAGTACTTC. This rearrangement joins TRBV6-2 or TRBV6-3 to TRBJ2-7; D not resolved. V was shortened by 0 bases and J by 2 bases, with 8 bases between the two germline ends. In germline, CDR1 is MNHEY, CDR2 SVGEGT. The CDR3 has 14 amino acids.

V and J are TRBV5-1 and TRBJ2-2; 9 bases are shared with TRBD1. The junction had 11 bases not matched to a gene; V was cut back by 4 bases and J by 7 bases. The CDR3 has 16 residues. CDR1 SGHRS and CDR2 YFSETQ come from the germline V gene. CDR3 sequence (DNA): TGCGCCAGCAGCCCTCCCGGGACAGGGCTTAACGGGGAGCTGTTTTTT. Residues: CASSPPGTGLNGELFF.

V and J are TRBV6-5 and TRBJ1-1; D is unresolved. The ends were cut back, 0 bases at V and 1 base at J, with 6 bases in the middle. The CDR3 consists of 14 residues. Germline CDR1 is MNHEY and CDR2 is SVGAGI. The CDR3 nucleotides read TGTGCCAGCAGTTACTCGGAGGGGAACACTGAAGCTTTCTTT. Amino acids: CASSYSEGNTEAFF.